This T cell receptor beta chain was sequenced in a study of blood T cell repertoires in COVID-19. Turning to the study itself: The study drew acute and convalescent COVID-19 samples from the United States, Italy and Spain. The cDNA or gDNA used as material had been derived from T cells, B-cell-depleted T cells, or PBMCs.

TCRdb's copy holds only in-frame clones and misses some; the assay was immunoSEQ multiplex PCR. The sample shows some 180,000 clones, approximately 80% of them seen only once. Trimming removed 3 bases from V and 10 bases from J; junction bases left unmatched: 11. The germline V gene has CDR1 SGHTA and CDR2 FQGNSA. The CDR3 spans 14 residues. This sequence originates from a woman in her forties or fifties with active or convalescent COVID-19. Specimen: peripheral blood. The chain is built from TRBV7-2 and TRBJ1-2; 7 bases line up with TRBD1. The CDR3, as DNA: TGTGCCAGCAGCTTGACCGGGACAGACGCCGACTACACCTTC. Encoded protein: CASSLTGTDADYTF.